The sequence of this T cell receptor beta chain was determined in a study of cytomegalovirus exposure and HLA in healthy donors. The PCR ran on 60 Vbeta and 13 Jbeta primers. This table comes from immunoSEQ multiplex PCR, and its TCRdb copy is limited to in-frame clones, with some not included. The sample lists roughly 150,000 clones; 64% were seen once. Germline assignment: CDR1 SGHRS and CDR2 YFSETQ. This CDR3 has 14 residues. Trimming at V came to 2 bases and at J to 5 bases, leaving 1 base not matched to a gene. On this clone itself: Antigen specificity is unknown. Within the sample, other DNA sequences also encode this same CDR3.

Findings and caveats of the study: Analysis performed later showed TCR beta chains linked to HLA being more clonally expanded than equally common others.

Material: PBMCs. The chain recombines TRBV5-1 with TRBJ1-5, with 10 bases that match TRBD1. This receptor was identified in a woman aged 25 to 39 in good health and CMV-seropositive. CDR3 sequence (DNA): TGCGCCAGCAGCTTAGGGACAGGGGATCAGCCCCAGCATTTT. It encodes CASSLGTGDQPQHF.